The 31 T cell receptor beta chains below were found in one sample sequenced in a study of blood T cell repertoires in COVID-19. The method was immunoSEQ multiplex PCR; TCRdb's version includes in-frame clones alone and lacks a portion of them. The sample has about 350,000 clones, about 90% seen once. The sequencing sample was made of PBMCs or T cells enriched from blood (not recorded which). The receptor set was obtained from a woman aged 30 to 39 who had recovered from COVID-19.

CDR3 nucleotides: TGTGCCTGGAGTCCTGACAGGGGGAACACTGAAGCTTTCTTT. Its translation is CAWSPDRGNTEAFF. The genes are TRBV30 and TRBJ1-1, with 8 bases that match TRBD1. V dropped 2 bases and J dropped 1; count of bases not matched to a gene: 3. The CDR3 runs 14 residues. CDR1 and CDR2 from the germline V gene are GTSNPN and SVGIG (reference sequence).

The chain employs TRBV5-1 and TRBJ2-3; 14 positions agree with TRBD2. The CDR3 sequence is 18 residues long. Germline-derived CDR1 and CDR2 are SGHRS and YFSETQ. V was clipped by 0 bases and J by 2 bases; unmatched bases: 5. CDR3 DNA sequence: TGCGCCAGCAGCTTGGTAGGGACTAGCGGGGGCCCCACAGATACGCAGTATTTT. This translates into CASSLVGTSGGPTDTQYF. The full variable domain, with the rest looked up from reference TRBV5-1 and TRBJ2-3, is KAGVTQTPRYLIKTRGQQVTLSCSPISGHRSVSWYQQTPGQGLQFLFEYFSETQRNKGNFPGRFSGRQFSNSRSEMNVSTLELGDSALYLCASSLVGTSGGPTDTQYFGPGTRLTVL.

The rearrangement links TRBV7-8 to TRBJ1-3; no firm D call. V lost 0 bases, J lost 1 base, and 4 bases lay in between. CDR3 size: 14 residues. Germline V CDR1 and CDR2: SGHVS, FQNEAQ. This CDR3 is CASSLAGSGNTIYF. The CDR3 DNA follows: TGTGCCAGCAGCTTAGCCGGGTCTGGAAACACCATATATTTT.

This rearrangement joins TRBV6-2 or TRBV6-3 to TRBJ1-5; the D is unclear. In germline, CDR1 is MNHEY, CDR2 SVGEGT. The CDR3 sequence is 19 residues long. Trimming stripped 0 bases from V and 0 bases from J, with 18 bases between. In DNA, the CDR3 is TGTGCCAGCAGTTACTCGCTAGGCCTGCCAACTTATAGCAATCAGCCCCAGCATTTT. Encoded protein: CASSYSLGLPTYSNQPQHF.

The chain uses TRBV18 and TRBJ1-5; D might be TRBD1 (6 bases). The germline CDR1 and CDR2 sequences are KGHSH and LQKENI. V was cut by 1 base and J by 2 bases, with 12 bases left in between. The CDR3 contains 16 residues. CDR3 nucleotides: TGTGCCAGCTCACCACAAGGGGGTGGTGGCAATCAGCCCCAGCATTTT. Translation gives CASSPQGGGGNQPQHF.

V gene TRBV5-1 combines with J gene TRBJ1-1, with D unresolved. CDR3 length equals 13 residues. The ends were cut back, 4 bases at V and 3 bases at J, with 10 bases in the middle. Germline CDR1 SGHRS, CDR2 YFSETQ. In DNA, the CDR3 is TGCGCCAGCAGCCCGACCGGAGACACTGAAGCTTTCTTT. This codes for CASSPTGDTEAFF.

The rearrangement uses TRBV5-4 and TRBJ2-1; D is uncertain. Germline CDR1 is SGHNT and CDR2 is YYREEE (reference sequence). The CDR3 extends over 15 amino acids. V lost 0 bases and J lost 5, with 12 bases in between. The CDR3 DNA is TGTGCCAGCAGCTTGGACCCAGGCCCAAACAATGAGCAGTTCTTC. Its protein is CASSLDPGPNNEQFF.

This clone was counted a single time. V and J are TRBV18 and TRBJ1-2; TRBD1 aligns across 9 bases. Germline CDR1 and CDR2: KGHSH and LQKENI. The V and J ends lost 8 bases and 12 bases, in that order; junction bases with no gene match: 19. This CDR3 spans 15 amino acids. Here the CDR3 reads CASTSRPGTGIGDTF. CDR3 nucleotide sequence: TGTGCCAGCACCAGCCGTCCCGGGACAGGGATCGGCGACACCTTC. Filled out from reference TRBV18 and TRBJ1-2, the complete variable domain reads NAGVMQNPRHLVRRRGQEARLRCSPMKGHSHVYWYRQLPEEGLKFMVYLQKENIIDESGMPKERFSAEFPKEGPSILRIQQVVRGDSAAYFCASTSRPGTGIGDTFGSGTRLTVV.

This clone was detected only a few times. V is TRBV2 and J is TRBJ2-7, with 11 positions matching TRBD1. CDR3 length: 17 amino acids. V dropped 5 bases and J dropped 3; count of bases not matched to a gene: 12. Per germline, CDR1 SNHLY and CDR2 FYNNEI. CDR3: CASSTSRRGTGGYEQYF. Written as DNA, the CDR3 is TGTGCCAGCAGTACCTCCCGAAGGGGGACAGGGGGCTACGAGCAGTACTTC.

This chain links TRBV4-1 with TRBJ2-5; TRBD2 agrees at 7 bases. Trimming took 1 base from V and 0 from J; bases not matched to a gene: 2. This CDR3 region has 15 residues. CDR1 MGHRA and CDR2 YSYEKL come from the germline V gene. The CDR3 sequence is CASSQAGTNQETQYF. CDR3 nucleotide sequence: TGCGCCAGCAGCCAAGCTGGGACTAACCAAGAGACCCAGTACTTC.

This clone came up once. The chain is built from TRBV18 and TRBJ2-1; 13 nucleotides align to TRBD2. Germline V gene lookup returns CDR1 KGHSH and CDR2 LQKENI. V lost 5 bases to trimming and J lost 7 bases; unmatched junction nucleotides: 8. CDR3 length: 16 residues. This CDR3 is CASSAKLAGGYNEQFF. The DNA for the CDR3 is TGTGCCAGCTCAGCAAAACTAGCGGGGGGGTATAATGAGCAGTTCTTC.

This clone was seen more than once but under ten times. The chain couples TRBV30 to TRBJ1-4, with a possible D match to TRBD1 (5 bases). V was cut by 4 bases and J by 8 bases, with 14 bases left in between. CDR1 and CDR2 (germline): GTSNPN, SVGIG (reference sequence). This CDR3 is 13 amino acids long. The CDR3 loop reads CAWKQESWEKLFF. The CDR3 DNA reads TGTGCCTGGAAACAGGAATCGTGGGAAAAACTGTTTTTT. Full variable domain (rest looked up from reference TRBV30 and TRBJ1-4): SQTIHQWPATLVQPVGSPLSLECTVEGTSNPNLYWYRQAAGRGLQLLFYSVGIGQISSEVPQNLSASRPQDRQFILSSKKLLLSDSGFYLCAWKQESWEKLFFGSGTQLSVL.

The chain carries TRBV21-1 and TRBJ1-5; the tabulated D call, TRBD1, remains unverified against the DNA. TRBV21-1 is annotated as a pseudogene. This CDR3 has 15 residues. The CDR3 DNA sequence: TGTGCCAGCAGCAAAGAGGGGCAGCTCAATCAGCCCCAGCATTTT. It translates to CASSKEGQLNQPQHF.

This sequence joins TRBV25-1 and TRBJ2-5, with 9 bases aligning to TRBD2. CDR3 length equals 15 residues. The J segment lost 5 bases and the V segment lost 7 bases, leaving 11 bases of the junction unmatched. Germline assignment: CDR1 MGHDK and CDR2 SYGVNS. CDR3 amino acids: CASKPGRGGLETQYF. The CDR3 bases are TGTGCCAGCAAGCCGGGGCGGGGGGGCCTGGAGACCCAGTACTTC.

CDR3 nucleotides: TGTGCCAGCAGCTTAGTGGGACAGGGGTTGAACACTGAAGCTTTCTTT. It codes for CASSLVGQGLNTEAFF. The V gene is TRBV7-9, the J gene TRBJ1-1; 10 bases fit TRBD1. Germline CDR1 is SEHNR and CDR2 is FQNEAQ (reference sequence). Germline trimming cut 1 base from V and 0 bases from J; bases unmatched to any gene: 2. This CDR3 region has 16 residues. Supplemented by reference TRBV7-9 and TRBJ1-1, the full variable domain reads DTGVSQNPRHKITKRGQNVTFRCDPISEHNRLYWYRQTLGQGPEFLTYFQNEAQLEKSRLLSDRFSAERPKGSFSTLEIQRTEQGDSAMYLCASSLVGQGLNTEAFFGQGTRLTVV.

V is TRBV30 and J is TRBJ1-4; D might be TRBD1 (6 bases). The germline gives CDR1 GTSNPN, CDR2 SVGIG (reference sequence). CDR3 length: 14 amino acids. Trimming took off 3 bases at V and 3 bases at J, with 11 bases between the two ends. CDR3 residues: CAWSPNRANEKLFF. CDR3 coding DNA: TGTGCCTGGAGCCCCAACAGGGCTAATGAAAAACTGTTTTTT.

About this clone itself: Germline and junction disagree at one end, which may indicate a read error. V gene TRBV19 combines with J gene TRBJ2-5; 9 positions agree with TRBD1. The CDR3 length is 15 residues. Looked up from germline, CDR1 is LNHDA and CDR2 is SQIVND (reference sequence). The CDR3 sequence: CASSASGTGRESQYF. CDR3 DNA sequence: TGTGCCAGTAGTGCCTCCGGGACAGGGAGAGAGAGCCAGTACTTC.

The chain links TRBV9 to TRBJ1-5; 7 nucleotides line up with TRBD1. The V gene's germline CDR1 is SGDLS and CDR2 YYNGEE. The V gene end was trimmed by 0 bases and the J gene end by 3 bases; junction bases not matched to a gene: 6. This CDR3 spans 16 amino acids. Written as DNA, the CDR3 is TGTGCCAGCAGCGTAGATGGAGGGGGCGACAATCAGCCCCAGCATTTT. Protein: CASSVDGGGDNQPQHF.

This clone was detected only a few times. The V and J genes are TRBV5-6 and TRBJ2-7, with D maybe TRBD2 (5 bases). V lost 6 bases, J lost 6 bases, and 22 bases lay in between. The V gene's germline CDR1 is SGHDT and CDR2 YYEEEE. This CDR3 is 15 amino acids long. CDR3 sequence: CASTATEVFGGEQYF. The CDR3 DNA sequence: TGTGCCAGCACCGCCACGGAGGTTTTCGGAGGCGAGCAGTACTTC.

The V gene is TRBV20-1, the J gene TRBJ2-1; TRBD2 matches at 11 bases. Germline loops: CDR1 DFQATT, CDR2 SNEGSKA (reference sequence). Trimming took 3 bases from V and 1 from J; bases not matched to a gene: 17. The CDR3 runs to 20 residues. Here the CDR3 DNA reads TGCAGTGCTAGTATGCTCCAGGGGTATAGCGGGGGGGCTTCCTACAATGAGCAGTTCTTC. Its protein product is CSASMLQGYSGGASYNEQFF.

J is TRBJ2-5 and V is TRBV7-9; 8 bases map to TRBD1. CDR1 SEHNR and CDR2 FQNEAQ come from the germline V gene (reference sequence). V lost 3 bases, J lost 5 bases, and 8 bases stayed unmatched. There are 15 residues in the CDR3. Written as DNA, the CDR3 is TGTGCCAGCAGCTTTAACCTGGACAGGGACGAGACCCAGTACTTC. Translated, it gives CASSFNLDRDETQYF.

The genes are TRBV12-3 or TRBV12-4 and TRBJ1-1; D remains unclear. V was shortened by 8 bases and J by 1 base, with 11 bases between the two germline ends. This CDR3 region has 13 residues. The CDR3 here is CASGSGRNTEAFF. In DNA form, the CDR3 reads TGTGCCAGCGGTTCAGGAAGGAACACTGAAGCTTTCTTT.

V is TRBV5-1 and J is TRBJ2-2, with 8 positions matching TRBD1. Per the germline V gene, CDR1 is SGHRS and CDR2 is YFSETQ. The CDR3 covers 17 residues. Germline trimming cut 4 bases from V and 2 bases from J; bases unmatched to any gene: 10. The CDR3 sequence is CASSRITGGTNTGELFF. The CDR3, as DNA: TGCGCCAGCAGCCGCATCACAGGGGGAACAAACACCGGGGAGCTGTTTTTT.

This sequence joins TRBV19 and TRBJ2-7; TRBD1 agrees at 8 bases. In germline, CDR1 is LNHDA, CDR2 SQIVND (reference sequence). The length of the CDR3 is 13 residues. Trimming at V came to 5 bases and at J to 2 bases, leaving 2 bases not matched to a gene. This CDR3 is CASSPGGAYEQYF. The DNA for the CDR3 is TGTGCCAGTAGTCCAGGGGGCGCCTACGAGCAGTACTTC.

The rearrangement joins TRBV3-1 (or the pseudogene TRBV3-2) to TRBJ2-3, with 8 bases aligning to TRBD2. From germline, CDR1 is LGHDT and CDR2 YNNKEL (reference sequence). The V gene end was trimmed by 4 bases and the J gene end by 6 bases; junction bases not matched to a gene: 9. This CDR3 region has 15 residues. The chain's CDR3 is CASSPTGLVADTQYF. The CDR3 region has the DNA TGTGCCAGCAGCCCGACGGGACTAGTGGCGGATACGCAGTATTTT.

The chain carries TRBV2 and TRBJ2-2; D not resolved. Trimming removed 8 bases at V and 7 bases at J, with 11 bases between. This CDR3 region has 12 residues. Per the germline V gene, CDR1 is SNHLY and CDR2 is FYNNEI. DNA for the CDR3: TGTGCCAGCGGGCCCTCTGGCGGGGAGCTGTTTTTT. Protein product: CASGPSGGELFF. The full variable domain, in which reference TRBV2 and TRBJ2-2 provide the parts outside the CDR3, is EPEVTQTPSHQVTQMGQEVILRCVPISNHLYFYWYRQILGQKVEFLVSFYNNEISEKSEIFDDQFSVERPDGSNFTLKIRSTKLEDSAMYFCASGPSGGELFFGEGSRLTVL.

In DNA form, the CDR3 reads TGTGCCAGCAGCTTAGCAATCACAGGGGCTGGAAACACCATATATTTT. Protein product: CASSLAITGAGNTIYF. This rearrangement joins TRBV7-9 to TRBJ1-3, with 7 bases fitting TRBD1. Per the germline V gene, CDR1 is SEHNR and CDR2 is FQNEAQ (reference sequence). Trimming removed 0 bases from V and 2 bases from J; junction bases left unmatched: 4. The CDR3 runs 16 residues.

This rearrangement joins TRBV5-1 to TRBJ2-7, with TRBD1 as a possible D gene (6 bases). The germline V gene encodes CDR1 SGHRS and CDR2 YFSETQ. The CDR3 consists of 14 residues. V was cut by 2 bases and J by 2 bases, with 11 bases left in between. The CDR3 region is CASSLPGDPYEQYF. In nucleotides, the CDR3 is TGCGCCAGCAGCTTACCAGGGGATCCCTACGAGCAGTACTTC.

This chain joins TRBV11-2 and TRBJ2-7; D unclear. Germline CDR1 SGHAT, CDR2 FQNNGV. V was trimmed by 1 base and J by 2 bases, leaving 15 bases between them. The CDR3 has 16 residues. For the CDR3, the DNA is TGTGCCAGCAGCTTAGTGCGTTCGGGTAGTACCTACGAGCAGTACTTC. Translated, it gives CASSLVRSGSTYEQYF.

This chain joins TRBV6-5 and TRBJ2-1; tentatively, D is TRBD2 (6 bases). The CDR3 covers 15 residues. The V and J ends lost 8 bases and 2 bases respectively, with 16 bases between them. Germline V gives CDR1 MNHEY, CDR2 SVGAGI. The CDR3 protein is CASAGAGRTYNEQFF. CDR3 sequence (DNA): TGTGCCAGCGCCGGGGCGGGGAGGACCTACAATGAGCAGTTCTTC.

The V gene is TRBV10-3, the J gene TRBJ2-3; 7 bases fit TRBD1. The CDR3 spans 14 residues. V shed 3 bases, J shed 7 bases, and the junction held 7 bases outside the gene matches. CDR1 and CDR2 from the germline V gene are ENHRY and SYGVKD. CDR3 protein: CAISDGQVAYTQYF. CDR3 coding DNA: TGTGCCATCAGTGATGGACAGGTGGCATATACGCAGTATTTT.